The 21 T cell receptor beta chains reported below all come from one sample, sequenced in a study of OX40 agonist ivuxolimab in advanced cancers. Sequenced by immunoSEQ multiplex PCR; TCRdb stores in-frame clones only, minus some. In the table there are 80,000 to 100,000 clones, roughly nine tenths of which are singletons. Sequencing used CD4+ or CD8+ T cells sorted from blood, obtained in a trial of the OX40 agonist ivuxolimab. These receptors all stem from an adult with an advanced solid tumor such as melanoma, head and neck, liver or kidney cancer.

CDR3 DNA: TGTGCCAGCTCACCAGTTGCAGGCACTGAAGCTTTCTTT. Translating gives CASSPVAGTEAFF. The chain carries TRBV18 and TRBJ1-1, with no clear D. Germline V CDR1 and CDR2: KGHSH, LQKENI. CDR3 size: 13 residues. The germline V and J ends were trimmed by 2 bases and 4 bases, with 8 bases remaining between them.

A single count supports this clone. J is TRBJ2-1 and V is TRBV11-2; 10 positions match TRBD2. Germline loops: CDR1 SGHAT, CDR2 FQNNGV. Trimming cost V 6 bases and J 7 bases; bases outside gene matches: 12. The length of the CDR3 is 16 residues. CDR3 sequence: CASSQELAGYGNEQFF. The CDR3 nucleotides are TGTGCCAGCAGTCAAGAACTAGCGGGGTATGGGAATGAGCAGTTCTTC.

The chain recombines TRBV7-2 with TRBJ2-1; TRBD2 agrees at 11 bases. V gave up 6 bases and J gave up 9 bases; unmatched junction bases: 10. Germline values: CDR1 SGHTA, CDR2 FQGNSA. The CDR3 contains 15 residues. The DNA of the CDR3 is TGTGCCAGCAGTGCCTCCCTAGCGGGAGGAGGTGAGCAGTTCTTC. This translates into CASSASLAGGGEQFF. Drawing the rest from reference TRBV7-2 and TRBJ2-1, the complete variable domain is GAGVSQSPSNKVTEKGKDVELRCDPISGHTALYWYRQSLGQGLEFLIYFQGNSAPDKSGLPSDRFSAERTGGSVSTLTIQRTQQEDSAVYLCASSASLAGGGEQFFGPGTRLTVL.

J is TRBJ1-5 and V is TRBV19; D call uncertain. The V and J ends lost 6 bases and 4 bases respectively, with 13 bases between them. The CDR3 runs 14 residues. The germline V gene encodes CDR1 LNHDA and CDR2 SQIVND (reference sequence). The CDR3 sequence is CASSTAGMNQPQHF. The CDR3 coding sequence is TGTGCCAGTAGCACCGCGGGGATGAATCAGCCCCAGCATTTT.

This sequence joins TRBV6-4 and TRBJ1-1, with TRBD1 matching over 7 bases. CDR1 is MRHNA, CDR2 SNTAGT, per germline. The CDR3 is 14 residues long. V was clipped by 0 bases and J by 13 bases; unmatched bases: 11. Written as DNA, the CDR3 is TGTGCCAGCAGTGACTCGTCCAGGGGGGTACGGGTTTTCTTT. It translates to CASSDSSRGVRVFF.

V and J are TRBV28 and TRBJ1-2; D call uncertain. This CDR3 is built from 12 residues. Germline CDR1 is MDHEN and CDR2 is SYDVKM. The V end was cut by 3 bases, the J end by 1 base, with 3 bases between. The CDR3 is CASSFNNYGYTF. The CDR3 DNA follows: TGTGCCAGCAGTTTCAATAACTATGGCTACACCTTC.

The CDR3, as DNA: TGTGCCAGTAGTTCTACTGATAGCACAGATACGCAGTATTTT. It codes for CASSSTDSTDTQYF. This rearrangement joins TRBV19 to TRBJ2-3; D gene ambiguous. V dropped 5 bases and J dropped 0 bases, with 9 bases sitting between them. Germline-derived CDR1 and CDR2 are LNHDA and SQIVND (reference sequence). The CDR3 has 14 amino acids. Combining the CDR3 with reference TRBV19 and TRBJ2-3 gives the whole variable domain DGGITQSPKYLFRKEGQNVTLSCEQNLNHDAMYWYRQDPGQGLRLIYYSQIVNDFQKGDIAEGYSVSREKKESFPLTVTSAQKNPTAFYLCASSSTDSTDTQYFGPGTRLTVL.

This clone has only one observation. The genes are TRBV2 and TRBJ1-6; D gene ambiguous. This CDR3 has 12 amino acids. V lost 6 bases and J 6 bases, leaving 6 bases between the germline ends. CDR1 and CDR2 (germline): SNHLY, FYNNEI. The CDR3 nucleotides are TGTGCCAGCAGGGCCCCTAATTCACCCCTCCACTTT. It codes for CASRAPNSPLHF.

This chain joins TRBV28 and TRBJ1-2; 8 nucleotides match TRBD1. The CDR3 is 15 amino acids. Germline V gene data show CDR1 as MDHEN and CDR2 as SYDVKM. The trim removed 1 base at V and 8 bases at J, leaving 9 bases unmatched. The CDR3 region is CASSLFSGTGEGYTF. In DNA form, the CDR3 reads TGTGCCAGCAGTTTATTCTCCGGGACAGGAGAAGGCTACACCTTC.

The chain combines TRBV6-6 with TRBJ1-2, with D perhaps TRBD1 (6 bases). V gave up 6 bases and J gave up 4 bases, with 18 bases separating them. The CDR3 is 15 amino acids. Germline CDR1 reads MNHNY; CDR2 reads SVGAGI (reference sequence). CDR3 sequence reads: CASSPRGGQGYGYTF. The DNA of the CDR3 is TGTGCCAGCAGCCCCCGGGGGGGCCAGGGCTATGGCTACACCTTC.

CDR3 sequence reads: CASGTSGSKHKGEQFF. The CDR3 region has the DNA TGTGCCAGCGGGACTAGCGGGAGTAAACATAAAGGTGAGCAGTTCTTC. The chain employs TRBV6-4 and TRBJ2-1; TRBD2 agrees at 14 bases. Germline V gene sequence: CDR1 MRHNA, CDR2 SNTAGT. The CDR3 spans 16 residues. V lost 8 bases and J lost 9; bases outside the gene matches: 12.

The CDR3 sequence: CASSTYPGQGVEKLFF. Here the CDR3 DNA reads TGTGCCAGCAGTACATATCCGGGACAGGGAGTGGAAAAACTGTTTTTT. V is TRBV6-6 and J is TRBJ1-4; 9 bases are a match to TRBD1. The ends lost 5 bases at V and 8 bases at J; junction bases unmatched: 12. Germline CDR1 MNHNY, CDR2 SVGAGI (reference sequence). The CDR3 is 16 residues long.

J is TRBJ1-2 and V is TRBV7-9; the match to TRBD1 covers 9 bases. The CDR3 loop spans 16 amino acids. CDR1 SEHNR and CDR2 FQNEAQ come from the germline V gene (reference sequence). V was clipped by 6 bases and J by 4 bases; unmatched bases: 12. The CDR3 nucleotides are TGTGCCAGCAGTTTTCTCCCGGGACAGGGAAGCTATGGCTACACCTTC. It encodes CASSFLPGQGSYGYTF.

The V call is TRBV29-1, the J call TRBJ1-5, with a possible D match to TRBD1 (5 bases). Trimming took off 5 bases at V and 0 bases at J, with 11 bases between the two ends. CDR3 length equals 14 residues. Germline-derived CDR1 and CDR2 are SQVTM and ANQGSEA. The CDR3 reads CSVWGGSSNQPQHF. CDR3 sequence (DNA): TGCAGCGTTTGGGGGGGGAGTAGCAATCAGCCCCAGCATTTT.

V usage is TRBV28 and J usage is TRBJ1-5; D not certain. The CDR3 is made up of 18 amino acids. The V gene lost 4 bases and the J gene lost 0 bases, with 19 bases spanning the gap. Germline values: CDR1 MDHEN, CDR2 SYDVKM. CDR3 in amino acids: CASSSPVGLRTSNQPQHF. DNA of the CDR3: TGTGCCAGCAGTTCCCCGGTAGGTTTGCGGACTAGCAATCAGCCCCAGCATTTT.

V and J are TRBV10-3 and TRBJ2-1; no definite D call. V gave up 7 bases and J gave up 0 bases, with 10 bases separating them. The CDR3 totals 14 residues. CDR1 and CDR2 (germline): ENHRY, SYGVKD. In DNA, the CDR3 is TGTGCCATCATGGAACCGAACTCCTACAATGAGCAGTTCTTC. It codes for CAIMEPNSYNEQFF.

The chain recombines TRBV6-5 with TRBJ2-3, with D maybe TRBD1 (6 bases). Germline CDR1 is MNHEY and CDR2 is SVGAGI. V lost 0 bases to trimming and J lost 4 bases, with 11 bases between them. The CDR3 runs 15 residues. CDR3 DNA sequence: TGTGCCAGCAGTTACTCGGGGGCGAGGGCAGATACGCAGTATTTT. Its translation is CASSYSGARADTQYF.

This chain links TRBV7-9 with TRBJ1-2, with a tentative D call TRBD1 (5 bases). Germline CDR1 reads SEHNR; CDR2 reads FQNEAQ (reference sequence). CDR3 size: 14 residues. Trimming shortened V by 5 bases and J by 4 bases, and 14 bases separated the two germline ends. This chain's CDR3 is CASSPDRIVYGYTF. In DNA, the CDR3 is TGTGCCAGCAGCCCAGACAGAATTGTCTATGGCTACACCTTC. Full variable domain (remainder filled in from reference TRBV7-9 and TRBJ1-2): DTGVSQNPRHKITKRGQNVTFRCDPISEHNRLYWYRQTLGQGPEFLTYFQNEAQLEKSRLLSDRFSAERPKGSFSTLEIQRTEQGDSAMYLCASSPDRIVYGYTFGSGTRLTVV.

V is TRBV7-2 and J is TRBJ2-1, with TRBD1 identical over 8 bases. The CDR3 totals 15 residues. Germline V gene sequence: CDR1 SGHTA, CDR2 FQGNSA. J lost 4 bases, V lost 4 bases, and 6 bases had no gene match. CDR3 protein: CASSSDRAEYNEQFF. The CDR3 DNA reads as TGTGCCAGCAGCTCGGACAGGGCCGAATACAATGAGCAGTTCTTC.

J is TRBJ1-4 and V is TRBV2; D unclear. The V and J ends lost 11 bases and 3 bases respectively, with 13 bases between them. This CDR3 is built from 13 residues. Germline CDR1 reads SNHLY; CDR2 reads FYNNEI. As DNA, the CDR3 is TGTGCCGGCAACCTTGGGGCTAATGAAAAACTGTTTTTT. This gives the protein CAGNLGANEKLFF.

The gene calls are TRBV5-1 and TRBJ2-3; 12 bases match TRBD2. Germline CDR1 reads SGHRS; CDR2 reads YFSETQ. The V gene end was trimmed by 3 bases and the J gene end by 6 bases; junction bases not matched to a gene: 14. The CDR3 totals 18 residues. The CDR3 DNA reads TGCGCCAGCAGCTCGGCTCCGGGACTAGCGGGCCCGGGGGATACGCAGTATTTT. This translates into CASSSAPGLAGPGDTQYF.